This record concerns one T cell receptor beta chain sequence. Participants came from about 23 US areas, aged roughly 18 to 89 years. CDR3 length: 15 residues. Trimming cost V 1 base and J 4 bases; bases outside gene matches: 3. Germline assignment: CDR1 MDHEN and CDR2 SYDVKM. The entry originates in a study of blood T cell repertoires in COVID-19. Study context: Samples representing acute and convalescent COVID-19 were sourced from the United States, Italy and Spain.

The data were produced by immunoSEQ multiplex PCR, yet TCRdb's version contains in-frame clones alone and is incomplete. The sample has 250,000 to 350,000 clones, nearly 90% seen once. Source material: PBMCs or T cells enriched from blood (not recorded which). This TCR came from a woman between 18 and 30 years old with acute COVID-19. V and J are TRBV28 and TRBJ2-7, with 11 bases lining up with TRBD2. The CDR3 DNA follows: TGTGCCAGCAGTTTATCACTAGCGGGAGTATACGAGCAGTACTTC. Its translation is CASSLSLAGVYEQYF.